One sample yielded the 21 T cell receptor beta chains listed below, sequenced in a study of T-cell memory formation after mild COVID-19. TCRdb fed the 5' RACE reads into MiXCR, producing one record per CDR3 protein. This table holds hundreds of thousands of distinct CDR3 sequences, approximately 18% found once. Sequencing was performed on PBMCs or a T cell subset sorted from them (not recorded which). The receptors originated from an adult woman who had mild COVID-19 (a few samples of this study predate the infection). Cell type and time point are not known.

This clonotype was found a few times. CDR3 loop: CASSLSRTAGANVLTF. The CDR3 DNA sequence: TGTGCCAGCAGTTTATCCAGGACGGCTGGGGCCAACGTCCTGACTTTC. J is TRBJ2-6 and V is TRBV12-3 or TRBV12-4, with unresolved D. The CDR3 is made up of 16 amino acids. V was trimmed by 2 bases and J by 2 bases, leaving 10 bases between them.

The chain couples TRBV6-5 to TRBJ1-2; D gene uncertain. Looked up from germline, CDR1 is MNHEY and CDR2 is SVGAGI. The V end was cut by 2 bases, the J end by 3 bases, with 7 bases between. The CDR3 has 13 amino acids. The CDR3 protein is CASSYEFHYGYTF. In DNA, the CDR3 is TGTGCCAGCAGTTACGAATTTCACTATGGCTACACCTTC.

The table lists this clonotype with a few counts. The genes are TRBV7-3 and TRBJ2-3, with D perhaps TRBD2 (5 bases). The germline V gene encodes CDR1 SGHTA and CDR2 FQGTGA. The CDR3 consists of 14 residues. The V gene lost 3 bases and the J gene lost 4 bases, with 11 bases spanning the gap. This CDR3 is CASSFGEYPDTQYF. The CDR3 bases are TGTGCCAGCAGCTTCGGGGAGTACCCAGATACGCAGTATTTT.

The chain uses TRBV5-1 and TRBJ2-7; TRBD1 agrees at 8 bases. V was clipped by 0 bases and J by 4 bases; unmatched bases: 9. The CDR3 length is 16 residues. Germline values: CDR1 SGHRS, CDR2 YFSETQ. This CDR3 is CASSLGFGQGWYEQYF. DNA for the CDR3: TGCGCCAGCAGCTTGGGCTTTGGACAGGGCTGGTACGAGCAGTACTTC.

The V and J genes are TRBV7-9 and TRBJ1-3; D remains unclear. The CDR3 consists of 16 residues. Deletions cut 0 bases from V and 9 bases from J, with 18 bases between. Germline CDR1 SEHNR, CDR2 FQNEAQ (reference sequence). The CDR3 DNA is TGTGCCAGCAGCTTAGCTGGTGGCAGCGGACGGGCCACCATATATTTT. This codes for CASSLAGGSGRATIYF.

The CDR3 sequence is CASSQGREIYEQYF. CDR3 DNA sequence: TGTGCCAGCAGCCAGGGACGGGAGATCTACGAGCAGTACTTC. V usage is TRBV3-1 and J usage is TRBJ2-7, with TRBD2 as a possible D gene (6 bases). V was cut by 3 bases and J by 3 bases, with 12 bases left in between. This CDR3 is built from 14 residues. Germline CDR1 LGHDT, CDR2 YNNKEL (reference sequence).

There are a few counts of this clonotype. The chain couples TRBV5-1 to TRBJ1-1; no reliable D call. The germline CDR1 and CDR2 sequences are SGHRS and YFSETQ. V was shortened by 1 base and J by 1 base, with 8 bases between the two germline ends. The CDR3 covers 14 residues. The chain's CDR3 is CASSLFGENTEAFF. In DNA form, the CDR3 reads TGCGCCAGCAGCTTGTTCGGGGAGAACACTGAAGCTTTCTTT.

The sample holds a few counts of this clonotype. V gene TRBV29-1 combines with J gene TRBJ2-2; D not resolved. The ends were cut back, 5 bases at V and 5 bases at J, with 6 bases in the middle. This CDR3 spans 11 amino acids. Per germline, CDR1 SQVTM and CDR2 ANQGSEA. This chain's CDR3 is CSVMATGELFF. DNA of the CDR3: TGCAGCGTTATGGCGACCGGGGAGCTGTTTTTT.

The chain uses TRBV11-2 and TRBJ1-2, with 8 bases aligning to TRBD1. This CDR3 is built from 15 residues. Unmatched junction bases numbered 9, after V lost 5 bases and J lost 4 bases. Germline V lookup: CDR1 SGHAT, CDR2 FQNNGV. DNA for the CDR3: TGTGCCAGCAGCCCTACGACAGGGGTGATCTATGGCTACACCTTC. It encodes CASSPTTGVIYGYTF.

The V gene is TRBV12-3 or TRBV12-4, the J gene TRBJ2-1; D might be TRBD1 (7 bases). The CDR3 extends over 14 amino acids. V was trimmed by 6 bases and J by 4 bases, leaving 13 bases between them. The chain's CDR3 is CASSNGGQYNEQFF. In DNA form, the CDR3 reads TGTGCCAGCAGCAACGGGGGACAGTACAATGAGCAGTTCTTC.

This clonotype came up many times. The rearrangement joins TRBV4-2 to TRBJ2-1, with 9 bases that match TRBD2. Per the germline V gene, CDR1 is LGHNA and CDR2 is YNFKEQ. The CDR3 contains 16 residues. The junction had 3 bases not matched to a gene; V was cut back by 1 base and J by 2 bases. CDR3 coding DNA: TGTGCCAGCAGCCAAGGTGGCGGGAGGGCCTACAATGAGCAGTTCTTC. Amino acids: CASSQGGGRAYNEQFF.

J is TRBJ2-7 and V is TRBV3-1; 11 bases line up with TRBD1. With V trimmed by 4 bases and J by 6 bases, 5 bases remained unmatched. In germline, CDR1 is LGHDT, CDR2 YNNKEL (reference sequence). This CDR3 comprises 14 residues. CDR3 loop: CASSLRGQGVEQYF. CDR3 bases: TGTGCCAGCAGCCTGAGGGGACAGGGGGTCGAGCAGTACTTC.

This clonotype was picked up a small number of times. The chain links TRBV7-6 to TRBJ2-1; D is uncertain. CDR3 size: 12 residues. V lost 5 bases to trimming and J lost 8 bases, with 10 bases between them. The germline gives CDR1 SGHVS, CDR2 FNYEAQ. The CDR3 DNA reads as TGTGCCAGCAGCCTACTATTTGATGAGCAGTTCTTC. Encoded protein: CASSLLFDEQFF.

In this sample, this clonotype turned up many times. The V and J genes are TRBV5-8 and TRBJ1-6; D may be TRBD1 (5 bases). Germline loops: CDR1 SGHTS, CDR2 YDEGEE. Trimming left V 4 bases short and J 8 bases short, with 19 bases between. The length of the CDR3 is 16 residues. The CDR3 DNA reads TGTGCCAGCAGCGACAGTAATATTTCCCCCGATTCACCCCTCCACTTT. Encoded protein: CASSDSNISPDSPLHF.

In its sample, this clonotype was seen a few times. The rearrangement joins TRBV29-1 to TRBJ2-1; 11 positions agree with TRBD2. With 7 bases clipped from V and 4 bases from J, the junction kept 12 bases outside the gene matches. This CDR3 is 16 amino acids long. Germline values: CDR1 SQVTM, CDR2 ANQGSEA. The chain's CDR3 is CSARLTGTSGYNEQFF. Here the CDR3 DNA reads TGCAGCGCCCGTCTCACCGGGACTAGCGGATACAATGAGCAGTTCTTC.

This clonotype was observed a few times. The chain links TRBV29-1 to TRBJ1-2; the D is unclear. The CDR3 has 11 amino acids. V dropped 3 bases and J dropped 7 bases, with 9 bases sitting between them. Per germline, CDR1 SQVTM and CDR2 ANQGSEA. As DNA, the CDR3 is TGCAGCGTTGACCCCGGCGCTGGCTACACCTTC. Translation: CSVDPGAGYTF.

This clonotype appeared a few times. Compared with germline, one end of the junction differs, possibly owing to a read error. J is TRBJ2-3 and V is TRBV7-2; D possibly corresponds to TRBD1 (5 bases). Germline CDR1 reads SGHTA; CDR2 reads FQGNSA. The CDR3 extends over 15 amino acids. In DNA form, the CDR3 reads TGTGCCAGCAGATTAGTCCAGGGAAGGACAGATACGCAGTATTTT. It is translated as CASRLVQGRTDTQYF.

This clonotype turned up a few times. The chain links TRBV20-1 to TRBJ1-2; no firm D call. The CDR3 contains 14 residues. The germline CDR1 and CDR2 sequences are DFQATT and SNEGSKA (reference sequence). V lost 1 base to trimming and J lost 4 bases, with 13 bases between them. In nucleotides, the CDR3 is TGCAGTGCTAGAGTTCCGGGGTTTGGCTATGGCTACACCTTC. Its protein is CSARVPGFGYGYTF.

CDR3 sequence: CASSDRDREGSHEQFF. Written as DNA, the CDR3 is TGTGCCAGCAGCGACCGGGACAGGGAAGGGAGCCATGAGCAGTTCTTC. The chain employs TRBV21-1 and TRBJ2-1; whether TRBD1, the table's D call, matches the DNA was not checked. TRBV21-1 is deemed a pseudogene. There are 16 residues in the CDR3.

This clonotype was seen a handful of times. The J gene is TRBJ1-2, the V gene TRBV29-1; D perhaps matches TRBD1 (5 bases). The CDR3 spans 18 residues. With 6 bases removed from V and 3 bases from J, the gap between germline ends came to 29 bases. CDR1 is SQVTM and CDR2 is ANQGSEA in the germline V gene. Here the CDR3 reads CSVASYLGWAGDDYGYTF. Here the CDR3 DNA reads TGCAGCGTCGCCTCCTACCTGGGTTGGGCTGGGGACGACTATGGCTACACCTTC.

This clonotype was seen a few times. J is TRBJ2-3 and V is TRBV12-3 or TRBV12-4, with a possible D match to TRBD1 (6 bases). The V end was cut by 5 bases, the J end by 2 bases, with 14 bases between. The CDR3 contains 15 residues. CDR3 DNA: TGTGCCAGCAGTAACTATGGACAGATCACAGATACGCAGTATTTT. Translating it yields CASSNYGQITDTQYF.